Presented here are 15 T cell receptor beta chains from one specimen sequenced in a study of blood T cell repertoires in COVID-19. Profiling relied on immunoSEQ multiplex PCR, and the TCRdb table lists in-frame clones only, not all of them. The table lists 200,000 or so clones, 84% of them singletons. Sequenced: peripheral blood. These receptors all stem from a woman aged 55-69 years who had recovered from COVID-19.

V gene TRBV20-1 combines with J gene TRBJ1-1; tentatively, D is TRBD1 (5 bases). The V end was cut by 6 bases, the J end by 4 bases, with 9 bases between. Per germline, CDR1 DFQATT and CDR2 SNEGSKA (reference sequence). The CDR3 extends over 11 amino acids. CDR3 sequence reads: CSATGATEAFF. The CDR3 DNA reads TGCAGTGCCACAGGAGCCACTGAAGCTTTCTTT.

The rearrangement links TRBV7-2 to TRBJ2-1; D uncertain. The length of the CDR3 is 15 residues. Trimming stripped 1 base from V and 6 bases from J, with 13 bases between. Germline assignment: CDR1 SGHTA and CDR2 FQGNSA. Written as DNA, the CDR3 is TGTGCCAGCAGCTTAGGGTCATGGGCTGGCAATGAGCAGTTCTTC. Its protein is CASSLGSWAGNEQFF.

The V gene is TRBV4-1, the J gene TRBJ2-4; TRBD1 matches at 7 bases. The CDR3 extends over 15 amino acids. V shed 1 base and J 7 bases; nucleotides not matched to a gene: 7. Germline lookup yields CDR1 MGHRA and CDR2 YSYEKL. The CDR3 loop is CASSQVGTEGNIQYF. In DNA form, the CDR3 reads TGCGCCAGCAGCCAAGTCGGGACAGAGGGGAACATTCAGTACTTC.

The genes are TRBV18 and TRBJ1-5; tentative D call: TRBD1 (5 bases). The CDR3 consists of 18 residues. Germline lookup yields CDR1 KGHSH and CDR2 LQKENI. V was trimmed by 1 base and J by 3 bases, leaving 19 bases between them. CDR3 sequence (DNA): TGTGCCAGCTCACCACTACCCAGGGAAAATTTTATCAATCAGCCCCAGCATTTT. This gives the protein CASSPLPRENFINQPQHF. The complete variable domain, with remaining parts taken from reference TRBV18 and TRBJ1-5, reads NAGVMQNPRHLVRRRGQEARLRCSPMKGHSHVYWYRQLPEEGLKFMVYLQKENIIDESGMPKERFSAEFPKEGPSILRIQQVVRGDSAAYFCASSPLPRENFINQPQHFGDGTRLSIL.

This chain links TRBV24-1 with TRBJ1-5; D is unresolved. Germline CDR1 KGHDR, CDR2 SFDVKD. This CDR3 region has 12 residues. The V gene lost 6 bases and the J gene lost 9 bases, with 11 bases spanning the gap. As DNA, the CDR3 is TGTGCCACCAGTCCGGGGTCGGGGCCCCAGCATTTT. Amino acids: CATSPGSGPQHF.

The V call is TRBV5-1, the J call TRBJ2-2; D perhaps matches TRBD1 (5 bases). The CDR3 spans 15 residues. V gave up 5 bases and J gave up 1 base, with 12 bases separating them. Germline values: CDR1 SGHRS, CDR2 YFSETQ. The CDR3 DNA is TGCGCCAGCAGGGTTAGTACAGGGAACACCGGGGAGCTGTTTTTT. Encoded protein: CASRVSTGNTGELFF.

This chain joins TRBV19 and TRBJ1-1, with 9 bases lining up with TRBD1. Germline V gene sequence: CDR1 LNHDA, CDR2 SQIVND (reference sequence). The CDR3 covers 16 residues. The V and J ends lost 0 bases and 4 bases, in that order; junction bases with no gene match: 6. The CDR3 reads CASSIETGGWGTEAFF. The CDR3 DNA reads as TGTGCCAGTAGTATAGAAACAGGGGGCTGGGGCACTGAAGCTTTCTTT.

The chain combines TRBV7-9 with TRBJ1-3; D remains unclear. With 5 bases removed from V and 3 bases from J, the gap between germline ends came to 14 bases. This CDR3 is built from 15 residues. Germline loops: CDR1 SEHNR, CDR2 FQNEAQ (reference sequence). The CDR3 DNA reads TGTGCCAGCAGCCCTAAACTGCGGATTGGAAACACCATATATTTT. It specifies CASSPKLRIGNTIYF.

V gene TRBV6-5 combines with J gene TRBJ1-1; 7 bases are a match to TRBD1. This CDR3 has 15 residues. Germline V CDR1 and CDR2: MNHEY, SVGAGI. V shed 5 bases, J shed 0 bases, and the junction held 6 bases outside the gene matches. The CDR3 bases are TGTGCCAGCAGTCCACAGACAGGGATGAACACTGAAGCTTTCTTT. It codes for CASSPQTGMNTEAFF.

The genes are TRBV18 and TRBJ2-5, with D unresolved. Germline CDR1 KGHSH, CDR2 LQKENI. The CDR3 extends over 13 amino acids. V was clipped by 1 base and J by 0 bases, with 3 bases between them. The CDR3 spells CASSPHNQETQYF. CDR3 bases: TGTGCCAGCTCACCACACAACCAAGAGACCCAGTACTTC.

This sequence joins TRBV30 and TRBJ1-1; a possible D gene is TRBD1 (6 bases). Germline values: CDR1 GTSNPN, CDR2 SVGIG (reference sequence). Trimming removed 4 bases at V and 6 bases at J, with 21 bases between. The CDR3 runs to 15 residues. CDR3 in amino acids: CAWTRGGAGISEAFF. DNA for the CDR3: TGTGCCTGGACCCGAGGGGGGGCGGGTATCTCTGAAGCTTTCTTT.

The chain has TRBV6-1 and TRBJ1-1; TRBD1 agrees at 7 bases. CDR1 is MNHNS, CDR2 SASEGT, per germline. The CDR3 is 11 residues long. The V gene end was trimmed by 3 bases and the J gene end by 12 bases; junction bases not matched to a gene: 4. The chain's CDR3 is CASSEQGVTFF. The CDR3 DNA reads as TGTGCCAGCAGTGAGCAGGGGGTAACTTTCTTT.

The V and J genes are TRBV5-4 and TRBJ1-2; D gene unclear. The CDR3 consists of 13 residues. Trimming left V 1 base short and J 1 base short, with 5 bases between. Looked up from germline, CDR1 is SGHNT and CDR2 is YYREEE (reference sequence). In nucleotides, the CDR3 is TGTGCCAGCAGCTTGTCTTTTAACTATGGCTACACCTTC. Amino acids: CASSLSFNYGYTF.

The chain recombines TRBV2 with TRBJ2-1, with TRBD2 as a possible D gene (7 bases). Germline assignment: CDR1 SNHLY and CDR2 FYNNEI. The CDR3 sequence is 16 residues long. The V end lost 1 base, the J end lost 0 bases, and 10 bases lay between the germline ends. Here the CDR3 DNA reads TGTGCCAGCAGTGAAGAGGGGGGGGCCTCCTACAATGAGCAGTTCTTC. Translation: CASSEEGGASYNEQFF. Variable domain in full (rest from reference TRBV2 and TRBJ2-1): EPEVTQTPSHQVTQMGQEVILRCVPISNHLYFYWYRQILGQKVEFLVSFYNNEISEKSEIFDDQFSVERPDGSNFTLKIRSTKLEDSAMYFCASSEEGGASYNEQFFGPGTRLTVL.

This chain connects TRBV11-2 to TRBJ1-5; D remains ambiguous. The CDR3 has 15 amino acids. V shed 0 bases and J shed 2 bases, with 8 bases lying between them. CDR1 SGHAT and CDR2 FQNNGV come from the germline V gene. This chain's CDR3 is CASSLESRGNQPQHF. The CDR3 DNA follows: TGTGCCAGCAGCTTAGAATCCCGGGGCAATCAGCCCCAGCATTTT.